This entry concerns a single T cell receptor beta chain. The antigen is unknown. The CDR3 is 17 residues long. J gave up 1 base and V 2 bases, and 12 bases lay outside the gene matches. These data are taken from a study of graft-versus-host responses after intestinal transplantation. Turning to the study itself: Among the recipients, transplants were multivisceral, liver-intestinal, or isolated intestinal. The study gave all recipients anti-thymocyte globulin induction, then tacrolimus and steroids for about three years.

The data were produced by immunoSEQ multiplex PCR, yet TCRdb's version contains in-frame clones alone and is incomplete. The table has about 98,000 clones, roughly 86% seen once; the top ten hold about 1.5%. Study-wide points: Those patients showing graft-donor T cell macrochimerism displayed high graft-versus-host to host-versus-graft clonal ratios in allografts. Recipient marrow harbored GvH clones, some of which surfaced first in ileum or blood.

Sequencing used PBMCs, obtained 255 days after intestinal transplant. The chain employs TRBV5-3 and TRBJ2-7; 7 nucleotides agree with TRBD1. TRBV5-3 is annotated as an ORF whose role is uncertain. This TCR derives from a human patient who received an intestinal transplant, so some T cells may come from the graft donor. CDR3 sequence (DNA): TGTGCCAGAAGCTTAAACCCTCAGGGGGAAGGTTCCTACGAGCAGTACTTC. This codes for CARSLNPQGEGSYEQYF.